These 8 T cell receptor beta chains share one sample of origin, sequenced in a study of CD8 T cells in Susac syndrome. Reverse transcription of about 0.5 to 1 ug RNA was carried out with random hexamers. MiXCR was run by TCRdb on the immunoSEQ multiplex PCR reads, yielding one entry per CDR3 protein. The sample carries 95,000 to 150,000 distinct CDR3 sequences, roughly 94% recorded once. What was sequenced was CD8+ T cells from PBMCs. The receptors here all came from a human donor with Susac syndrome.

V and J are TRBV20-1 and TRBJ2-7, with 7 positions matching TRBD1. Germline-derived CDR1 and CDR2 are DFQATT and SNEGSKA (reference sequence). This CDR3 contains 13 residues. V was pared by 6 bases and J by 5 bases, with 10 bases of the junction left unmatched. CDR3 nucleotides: TGCAGTGCAGAGCCGGGACAGCCTAACGAGCAGTACTTC. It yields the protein CSAEPGQPNEQYF.

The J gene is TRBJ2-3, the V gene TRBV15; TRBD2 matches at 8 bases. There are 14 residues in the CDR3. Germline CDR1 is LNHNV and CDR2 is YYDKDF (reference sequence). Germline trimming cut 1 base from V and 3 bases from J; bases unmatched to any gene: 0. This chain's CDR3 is CATSRGLATDTQYF. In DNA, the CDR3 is TGTGCCACCAGCAGAGGACTAGCGACAGATACGCAGTATTTT.

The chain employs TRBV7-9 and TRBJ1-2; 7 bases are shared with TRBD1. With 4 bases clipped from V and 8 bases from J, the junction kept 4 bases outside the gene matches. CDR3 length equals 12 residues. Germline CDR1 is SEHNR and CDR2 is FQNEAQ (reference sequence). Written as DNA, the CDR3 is TGTGCCAGCAGCTCTGACAGGGACGGCTACACCTTC. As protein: CASSSDRDGYTF.

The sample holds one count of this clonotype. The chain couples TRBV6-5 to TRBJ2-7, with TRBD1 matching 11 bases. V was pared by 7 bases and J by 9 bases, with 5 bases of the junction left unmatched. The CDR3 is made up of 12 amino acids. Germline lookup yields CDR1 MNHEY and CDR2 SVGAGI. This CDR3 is CASTGTGGRQYF. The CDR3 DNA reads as TGTGCCAGCACCGGGACAGGGGGTCGGCAGTACTTC.

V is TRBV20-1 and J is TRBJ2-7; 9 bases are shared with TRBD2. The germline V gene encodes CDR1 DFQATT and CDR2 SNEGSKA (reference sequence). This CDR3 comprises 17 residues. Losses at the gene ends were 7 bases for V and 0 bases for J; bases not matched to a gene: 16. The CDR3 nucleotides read TGCAGTGGACTCCTTGCGGCTAGCGGGGCGGCCTCCTACGAGCAGTACTTC. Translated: CSGLLAASGAASYEQYF.

This chain's CDR3 is CSVVSDAGGGYTF. The DNA for the CDR3 is TGCAGCGTTGTCTCTGACGCTGGGGGTGGCTACACCTTC. The chain uses TRBV29-1 and TRBJ1-2; tentative D call: TRBD1 (5 bases). The CDR3 has 13 residues. Germline CDR1 is SQVTM and CDR2 is ANQGSEA. The ends were cut back, 4 bases at V and 7 bases at J, with 16 bases in the middle.

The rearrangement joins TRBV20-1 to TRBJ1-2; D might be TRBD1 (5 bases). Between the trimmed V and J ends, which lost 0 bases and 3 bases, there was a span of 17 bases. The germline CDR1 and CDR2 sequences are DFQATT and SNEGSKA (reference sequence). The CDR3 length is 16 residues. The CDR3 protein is CSAREPNRDGYYGYTF. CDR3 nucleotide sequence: TGCAGTGCTAGAGAGCCTAACCGGGACGGATACTATGGCTACACCTTC.

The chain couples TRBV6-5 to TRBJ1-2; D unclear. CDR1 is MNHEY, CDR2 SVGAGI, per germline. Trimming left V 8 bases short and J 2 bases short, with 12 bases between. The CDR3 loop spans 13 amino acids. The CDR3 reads CASGMGTNYGYTF. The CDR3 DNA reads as TGTGCCAGCGGGATGGGAACGAACTATGGCTACACCTTC.